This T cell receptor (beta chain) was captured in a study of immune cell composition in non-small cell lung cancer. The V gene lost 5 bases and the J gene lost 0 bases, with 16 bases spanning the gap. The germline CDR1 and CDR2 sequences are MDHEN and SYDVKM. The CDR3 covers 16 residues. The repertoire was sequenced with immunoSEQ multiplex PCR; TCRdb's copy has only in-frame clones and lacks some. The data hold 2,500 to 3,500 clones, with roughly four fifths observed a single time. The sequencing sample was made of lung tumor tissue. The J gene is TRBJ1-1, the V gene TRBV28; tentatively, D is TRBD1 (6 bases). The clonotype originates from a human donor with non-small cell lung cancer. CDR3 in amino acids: CASSETGFFMNTEAFF. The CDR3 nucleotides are TGTGCCAGCAGTGAAACAGGGTTTTTCATGAACACTGAAGCTTTCTTT.